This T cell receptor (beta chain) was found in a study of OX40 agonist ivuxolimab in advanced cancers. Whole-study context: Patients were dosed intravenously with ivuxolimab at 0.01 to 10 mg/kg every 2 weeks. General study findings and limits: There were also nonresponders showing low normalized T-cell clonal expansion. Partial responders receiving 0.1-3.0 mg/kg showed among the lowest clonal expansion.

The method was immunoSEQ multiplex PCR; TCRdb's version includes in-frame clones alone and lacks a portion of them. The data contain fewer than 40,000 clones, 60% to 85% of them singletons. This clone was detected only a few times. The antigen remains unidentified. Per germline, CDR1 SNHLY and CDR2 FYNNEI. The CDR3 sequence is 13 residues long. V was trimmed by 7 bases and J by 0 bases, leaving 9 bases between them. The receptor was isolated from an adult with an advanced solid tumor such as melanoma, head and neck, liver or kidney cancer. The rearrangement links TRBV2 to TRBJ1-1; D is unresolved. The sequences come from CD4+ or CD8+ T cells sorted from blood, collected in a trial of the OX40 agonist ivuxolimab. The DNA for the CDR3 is TGTGCCAGCACCCTGGGAGTGAACACTGAAGCTTTCTTT. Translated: CASTLGVNTEAFF.